These 4 T cell receptor beta chains were all obtained from the same sample, sequenced in a study of spatial heterogeneity in lung cancer. As to time point: sample taken at primary tumor resection. The input material, whole RNA from tumor, nontumor lung or frozen PBMC, was sequenced unsorted. TCRdb reanalysed the 5' RACE reads using MiXCR and keeps one entry per CDR3 protein. The table has 40,000 to 45,000 distinct CDR3 sequences, 6.5% to 8% seen once. The sequenced sample was PBMCs, obtained at surgery. The receptors stem from a female donor with early-stage non-small cell lung cancer.

For this clonotype: A single base separates this from a much larger clone, so it may be a read error. CDR3 sequence reads: CGAGRDPGGTDTQYF. CDR3 DNA: TGCGGTGCTGGTCGGGACCCTGGGGGCACAGATACGCAGTATTTT. V and J are TRBV20-1 and TRBJ2-3; TRBD1 or TRBD2 may be the D gene (5 bases each). The CDR3 runs to 15 residues. Germline V gene sequence: CDR1 DFQATT, CDR2 SNEGSKA (reference sequence).

This clonotype has just a few counts. The V gene is TRBV16, the J gene TRBJ2-5; tentatively, D is TRBD1 (7 bases). The CDR3 length is 14 residues. V shed 0 bases and J shed 4 bases, with 9 bases lying between them. CDR1 is KGHSY and CDR2 is FQNENV in the germline V gene. CDR3: CASSQSQGGETQYF. The CDR3 DNA is TGTGCCAGCAGCCAATCCCAGGGGGGAGAGACCCAGTACTTC.

This clonotype came up many times. J is TRBJ1-2 and V is TRBV28, with 9 bases fitting TRBD1. The CDR3 loop spans 14 amino acids. V lost 6 bases, J lost 7 bases, and 9 bases stayed unmatched. Germline values: CDR1 MDHEN, CDR2 SYDVKM. CDR3 sequence reads: CASSLTGGVGGYTF. The CDR3 nucleotides read TGTGCCAGCAGCCTAACAGGGGGCGTGGGTGGCTACACCTTC.

The sample holds a few counts of this clonotype. This chain links TRBV6-1 with TRBJ2-7; 7 nucleotides agree with TRBD1. Germline assignment: CDR1 MNHNS and CDR2 SASEGT. The CDR3 contains 14 residues. J lost 3 bases, V lost 7 bases, and 9 bases had no gene match. CDR3 nucleotides: TGTGCCAGCACCTGGGACAGCCAAGACTACGAGCAGTACTTC. Translation: CASTWDSQDYEQYF.